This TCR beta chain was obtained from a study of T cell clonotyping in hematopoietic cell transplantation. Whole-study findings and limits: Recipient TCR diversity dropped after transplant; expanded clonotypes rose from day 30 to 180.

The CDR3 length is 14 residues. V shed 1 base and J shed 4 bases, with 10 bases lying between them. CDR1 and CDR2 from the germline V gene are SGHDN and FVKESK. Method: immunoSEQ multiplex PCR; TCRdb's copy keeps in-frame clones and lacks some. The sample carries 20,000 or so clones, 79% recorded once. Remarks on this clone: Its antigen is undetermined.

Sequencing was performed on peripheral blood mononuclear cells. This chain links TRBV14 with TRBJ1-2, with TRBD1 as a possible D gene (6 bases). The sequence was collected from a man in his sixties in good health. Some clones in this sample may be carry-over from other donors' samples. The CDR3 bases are TGTGCCAGCAGCCAAGTCGGGGGCATCTATGGCTACACCTTC. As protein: CASSQVGGIYGYTF.